The 27 T cell receptor beta chains given below trace back to one sample, sequenced in a study of T-cell memory formation after mild COVID-19. TCRdb passed the 5' RACE reads through MiXCR, listing each CDR3 protein once. Of around 180,000 distinct CDR3 sequences in the sample, around 15% are singletons; the top ten hold 2% to 2.5%. The specimen was PBMCs or a T cell subset sorted from them (not recorded which). Receptors originate from an adult woman who had mild COVID-19 (a few samples of this study predate the infection). Cell type and time point are not known.

This clonotype occurred a few times. The chain is built from TRBV9 and TRBJ2-5; 7 bases are a match to TRBD2. Germline lookup yields CDR1 SGDLS and CDR2 YYNGEE. The CDR3 contains 14 residues. V was clipped by 0 bases and J by 3 bases; unmatched bases: 2. The CDR3 DNA reads as TGTGCCAGCAGCGTAGCTCTAGCGGAAGAGACCCAGTACTTC. Protein: CASSVALAEETQYF. The full variable domain, rest sourced from reference TRBV9 and TRBJ2-5, is DSGVTQTPKHLITATGQRVTLRCSPRSGDLSVYWYQQSLDQGLQFLIQYYNGEERAKGNILERFSAQQFPDLHSELNLSSLELGDSALYFCASSVALAEETQYFGPGTRLLVL.

The chain uses TRBV7-3 and TRBJ2-5, with D possibly matching TRBD2 (7 bases). V dropped 5 bases and J dropped 4 bases, with 17 bases sitting between them. There are 15 residues in the CDR3. Germline V gives CDR1 SGHTA, CDR2 FQGTGA. The CDR3 loop is CASSPSAGAGETQYF. CDR3 coding DNA: TGTGCCAGCAGCCCCTCCGCGGGGGCGGGAGAGACCCAGTACTTC.

The rearrangement joins TRBV7-2 to TRBJ2-1; tentatively, D is TRBD1 (5 bases). V dropped 0 bases and J dropped 6 bases, with 18 bases sitting between them. Per the germline V gene, CDR1 is SGHTA and CDR2 is FQGNSA. The CDR3 is 17 amino acids. The CDR3 sequence is CASSLAQVGQGSNEQFF. The CDR3 DNA reads as TGTGCCAGCAGCTTAGCGCAAGTTGGTCAGGGAAGCAATGAGCAGTTCTTC. Full variable domain (remainder filled in from reference TRBV7-2 and TRBJ2-1): GAGVSQSPSNKVTEKGKDVELRCDPISGHTALYWYRQSLGQGLEFLIYFQGNSAPDKSGLPSDRFSAERTGGSVSTLTIQRTQQEDSAVYLCASSLAQVGQGSNEQFFGPGTRLTVL.

The chain recombines TRBV20-1 with TRBJ2-3, with TRBD2 matching 13 bases. Per germline, CDR1 DFQATT and CDR2 SNEGSKA (reference sequence). The CDR3 totals 15 residues. The junction had 5 bases not matched to a gene; V was cut back by 5 bases and J by 3 bases. CDR3 region: CSAPRTSGSTDTQYF. For the CDR3, the DNA is TGCAGTGCTCCTCGGACTAGCGGGAGTACAGATACGCAGTATTTT.

DNA for the CDR3: TGTGCCAGCAGTTTTAACAGCTTGAGGGGCTACACCTTC. The encoded protein is CASSFNSLRGYTF. The chain couples TRBV12-3 or TRBV12-4 to TRBJ1-2; no definite D call. The ends were cut back, 3 bases at V and 8 bases at J, with 13 bases in the middle. The CDR3 is 13 amino acids.

This clonotype was observed a handful of times. The chain carries TRBV7-9 and TRBJ2-3, with 7 bases identical to TRBD2. V gave up 5 bases and J gave up 1 base; unmatched junction bases: 6. Looked up from germline, CDR1 is SEHNR and CDR2 is FQNEAQ (reference sequence). The CDR3 spans 15 residues. The CDR3 reads CASSQVLAGTDTQYF. CDR3 coding DNA: TGTGCCAGCAGCCAAGTCCTAGCGGGCACAGATACGCAGTATTTT.

Ten or more counts support this clonotype. The chain links TRBV29-1 to TRBJ2-7, with unresolved D. Trimming removed 1 base at V and 5 bases at J, with 12 bases between. Germline-derived CDR1 and CDR2 are SQVTM and ANQGSEA. This CDR3 comprises 13 residues. The CDR3 nucleotides are TGCAGCGTTGAAGGCCCGTCTCTCCACGAGCAGTACTTC. Translated, it gives CSVEGPSLHEQYF.

The gene calls are TRBV7-9 and TRBJ2-5; no clear D gene. Germline CDR1 and CDR2: SEHNR and FQNEAQ (reference sequence). Trimming pared 6 bases from V and 1 base from J, leaving 9 bases between. This CDR3 is 13 amino acids long. This chain's CDR3 is CASRVGPQETQYF. The DNA of the CDR3 is TGTGCCAGCAGGGTAGGGCCCCAAGAGACCCAGTACTTC.

This clonotype turned up a few times. V gene TRBV12-3 or TRBV12-4 combines with J gene TRBJ2-5, with 10 bases lining up with TRBD1. Germline trimming cut 4 bases from V and 1 base from J; bases unmatched to any gene: 3. CDR3 length equals 15 residues. The CDR3 bases are TGTGCCAGCAGTTCGGGGACAGGGGTCCAAGAGACCCAGTACTTC. Protein: CASSSGTGVQETQYF.

This clonotype was seen a handful of times. This sequence joins TRBV18 and TRBJ2-3; no reliable D call. Between the trimmed V and J ends, which lost 3 bases and 2 bases, there was a span of 9 bases. The germline V gene has CDR1 KGHSH and CDR2 LQKENI. There are 14 residues in the CDR3. CDR3 in amino acids: CASSPKVSTDTQYF. DNA for the CDR3: TGTGCCAGCTCACCTAAGGTTTCCACAGATACGCAGTATTTT.

J is TRBJ2-1 and V is TRBV20-1; TRBD1 matches at 9 bases. V was clipped by 2 bases and J by 3 bases; unmatched bases: 2. CDR3 length: 14 amino acids. The germline V gene has CDR1 DFQATT and CDR2 SNEGSKA (reference sequence). The CDR3 nucleotides read TGCAGTGCTAGACCGGGACAGGGCTACAATGAGCAGTTCTTC. Translation gives CSARPGQGYNEQFF.

The table lists this clonotype with a few counts. The genes are TRBV20-1 and TRBJ2-1, with TRBD2 matching over 11 bases. Germline trimming cut 5 bases from V and 8 bases from J; bases unmatched to any gene: 8. The germline gives CDR1 DFQATT, CDR2 SNEGSKA (reference sequence). CDR3 size: 14 residues. The DNA of the CDR3 is TGCAGTGCTGGGACTAGCGGCCGGAGGGATGAGCAGTTCTTC. It translates to CSAGTSGRRDEQFF.

Only a few counts were recorded for this clonotype. An end of the junction does not agree with germline; a read error may underlie this. The rearrangement uses TRBV5-5 and TRBJ2-3; D is possibly TRBD1 (7 bases). The CDR3 has 13 amino acids. Germline V gene data show CDR1 as SGHKS and CDR2 as YYEKEE (reference sequence). The DNA for the CDR3 is TGTGCCAGCAGTCAGGGGGGCGCGAACCCCTCGGATTTT. It codes for CASSQGGANPSDF.

The chain joins TRBV5-6 to TRBJ2-3; the D gene is possibly TRBD1 (7 bases). This CDR3 is 15 amino acids long. Trimming left V 7 bases short and J 6 bases short, with 21 bases between. CDR1 and CDR2 (germline): SGHDT, YYEEEE. The CDR3 DNA sequence: TGTGCCAGCGACAGAGGAGGGGGCGAGTCCGATACGCAGTATTTT. Amino acid sequence: CASDRGGGESDTQYF.

This rearrangement joins TRBV6-4 to TRBJ1-2; perhaps TRBD1 as D (5 bases). Germline loops: CDR1 MRHNA, CDR2 SNTAGT. With 2 bases removed from V and 7 bases from J, the gap between germline ends came to 11 bases. The CDR3 covers 13 residues. CDR3 DNA: TGTGCCAGCAGTGACGGAAGGGGTCGTGGCTACACCTTC. As protein: CASSDGRGRGYTF.

This clonotype has only a few counts. V usage is TRBV11-3 and J usage is TRBJ2-5; a possible D gene is TRBD1 (5 bases). V was cut by 5 bases and J by 4 bases, with 14 bases left in between. Germline CDR1 reads SGHNT; CDR2 reads YENEEA. The CDR3 loop spans 14 amino acids. The CDR3 coding sequence is TGTGCCAGCAGCCCGTCAAGGGGCATAGAGACCCAGTACTTC. This sequence encodes CASSPSRGIETQYF.

This clonotype was detected a few times. Here the CDR3 reads CASSPWTSGITQYF. CDR3 DNA: TGCGCCAGCAGCCCCTGGACTAGCGGAATTACGCAGTATTTT. The genes are TRBV5-1 and TRBJ2-3, with TRBD2 matching 10 bases. The CDR3 is made up of 14 amino acids. Germline assignment: CDR1 SGHRS and CDR2 YFSETQ. After removal of 4 bases from V and 8 bases from J, the junction contained 7 bases not matched to a gene.

A word on this clonotype: The junction departs from germline at one end; a sequencing error may be responsible. The rearrangement joins TRBV7-7 to TRBJ2-5; 9 nucleotides match TRBD1. Germline values: CDR1 SSHAT, CDR2 FNYEAQ (reference sequence). CDR3 size: 14 residues. The CDR3 spells CASSEGQGGETQYF. The CDR3 bases are TGTGCTAGCAGCGAGGGACAGGGAGGAGAGACCCAGTACTTC.

This clonotype was picked up many times. The chain is built from TRBV24-1 and TRBJ2-1; D perhaps matches TRBD1 (6 bases). Germline V gives CDR1 KGHDR, CDR2 SFDVKD. The CDR3 has 13 amino acids. Trimming cost V 4 bases and J 10 bases, with 13 bases left between them. The CDR3 bases are TGTGCCACCAGTGAGGGATCTAGGGGGGAGCAGTTCTTC. Amino acid sequence: CATSEGSRGEQFF.

This clonotype was recorded a few times. This sequence joins TRBV18 and TRBJ1-1; D might be TRBD1 (5 bases). Germline assignment: CDR1 KGHSH and CDR2 LQKENI. This CDR3 contains 15 residues. V lost 5 bases to trimming and J lost 2 bases, with 15 bases between them. The CDR3 DNA reads TGTGCCAGCTCAAGAATAGGGGCGCGAAACACTGAAGCTTTCTTT. Protein: CASSRIGARNTEAFF.

This clonotype was counted between two and nine times. In DNA form, the CDR3 reads TGCAGTGCTAGAGCCGGGGGTGAAGCTTTCTTT. Amino acids: CSARAGGEAFF. The chain employs TRBV20-1 and TRBJ1-1; perhaps TRBD1 as D (5 bases). CDR3 size: 11 residues. V lost 1 base to trimming and J lost 7 bases, with 7 bases between them. Germline V gives CDR1 DFQATT, CDR2 SNEGSKA (reference sequence).

The V gene is TRBV12-5, the J gene TRBJ1-5; D not resolved. The V end was cut by 5 bases, the J end by 2 bases, with 7 bases between. Germline V gene lookup returns CDR1 LGHNT and CDR2 FRNRAP. The CDR3 contains 13 residues. The CDR3 nucleotides read TGTGCTAGTGGTCCCGGAGGCAATCAGCCCCAGCATTTT. Translated: CASGPGGNQPQHF.

This rearrangement joins TRBV4-1 to TRBJ2-7; weak D call: TRBD2 (5 bases). Germline lookup yields CDR1 MGHRA and CDR2 YSYEKL. The CDR3 is 16 residues long. Trimming removed 1 base from V and 1 base from J, with 14 bases in between. CDR3 sequence: CASSQGRLRGSYEQYF. The CDR3 DNA follows: TGCGCCAGCAGCCAAGGACGACTTCGGGGATCCTACGAGCAGTACTTC.

This clonotype was detected a few times. The rearrangement joins TRBV30 to TRBJ2-3, with D perhaps TRBD1 or TRBD2 (5 bases each). CDR3 length equals 12 residues. The germline V gene encodes CDR1 GTSNPN and CDR2 SVGIG (reference sequence). Trimming cost V 7 bases and J 2 bases, with 10 bases left between them. CDR3 sequence (DNA): TGTGCCTTACCCGGGGCCACAGATACGCAGTATTTT. Translated, it gives CALPGATDTQYF.

The V and J genes are TRBV7-8 and TRBJ2-2, with 14 bases that match TRBD2. CDR3 length equals 19 residues. Germline V lookup: CDR1 SGHVS, CDR2 FQNEAQ. V shed 4 bases and J 0 bases; nucleotides not matched to a gene: 7. For the CDR3, the DNA is TGTGCCAGCAGCTCTGGACTAGCGGGGGGCAGATCGAACACCGGGGAGCTGTTTTTT. Protein: CASSSGLAGGRSNTGELFF.

The chain employs TRBV4-3 and TRBJ2-5; 12 bases line up with TRBD2. The CDR3 consists of 16 residues. Looked up from germline, CDR1 is LGHNA and CDR2 is YSLEER. Trimming at V came to 0 bases and at J to 4 bases, leaving 3 bases not matched to a gene. The CDR3 region has the DNA TGCGCCAGCAGCCAAGATCCTAGCGGGGGGGCAGAGACCCAGTACTTC. Its protein product is CASSQDPSGGAETQYF.

The chain employs TRBV5-1 and TRBJ2-3; D is unclear. Germline V CDR1 and CDR2: SGHRS, YFSETQ. Trimming left V 5 bases short and J 7 bases short, with 14 bases between. The CDR3 extends over 13 amino acids. The CDR3 coding sequence is TGCGCCAGCAGTGGTGGGCCCGGGTATACGCAGTATTTT. Translation gives CASSGGPGYTQYF.